This passage covers 23 T cell receptor beta chains from one sample sequenced in a study of cytomegalovirus exposure and HLA in healthy donors (dated by TCRdb to about 2017). The protocol used for the library was the immunoSEQ multiplex PCR assay. The multiplex PCR relied on a mix of 60 forward primers for TCR Vbeta segments and 13 reverse primers for TCR Jbeta segments. The immuneACCESS repertoire file appears here via TCRdb, limited to in-frame rearrangements. These files lack a portion of the clones; in checked studies, under half of the deficit traces to unresolved V genes, and the cause of the others is not known. The sample's clone listing holds about 130,000 clones. The ten largest make up 1.5% to 2% of the sample. Sequencing was carried out using PBMCs. The origin of the receptors is a woman aged 40 to 50 in good health and CMV-seropositive.

The chain carries TRBV7-6 and TRBJ1-1; tentative D call: TRBD1 (5 bases). This CDR3 spans 16 amino acids. Germline lookup yields CDR1 SGHVS and CDR2 FNYEAQ. V lost 5 bases to trimming and J lost 0 bases, with 16 bases between them. The CDR3 nucleotides are TGTGCCAGCAGCCCCACCGGGACTCCAATGAACACTGAAGCTTTCTTT. It encodes CASSPTGTPMNTEAFF. The variable domain in full, with the rest retrieved from reference TRBV7-6 and TRBJ1-1, is GAGVSQSPRYKVTKRGQDVALRCDPISGHVSLYWYRQALGQGPEFLTYFNYEAQQDKSGLPNDRFSAERPEGSISTLTIQRTEQRDSAMYRCASSPTGTPMNTEAFFGQGTRLTVV.

The CDR3 coding sequence is TGTGCCAGCAGCTTCGGACAGGGGAACAATGAGCAGTTCTTC. Encoded protein: CASSFGQGNNEQFF. The chain combines TRBV5-6 with TRBJ2-1; 9 bases match TRBD1. The CDR3 is 14 residues long. The trim removed 2 bases at V and 5 bases at J, leaving 2 bases unmatched. Germline CDR1 SGHDT, CDR2 YYEEEE.

This rearrangement joins TRBV28 to TRBJ2-2; TRBD1 might be the D (5 bases). CDR3 length: 17 residues. From germline, CDR1 is MDHEN and CDR2 SYDVKM. Between the trimmed V and J ends, which lost 1 base and 2 bases, there was a span of 14 bases. CDR3 in DNA: TGTGCCAGCAGTTTATTAACCTGGGGCAAAAACACCGGGGAGCTGTTTTTT. It translates to CASSLLTWGKNTGELFF. Full variable domain (outside the CDR3, taken from reference TRBV28 and TRBJ2-2): DVKVTQSSRYLVKRTGEKVFLECVQDMDHENMFWYRQDPGLGLRLIYFSYDVKMKEKGDIPEGYSVSREKKERFSLILESASTNQTSMYLCASSLLTWGKNTGELFFGEGSRLTVL.

This chain joins TRBV2 and TRBJ1-5, with 7 bases that match TRBD1. The ends lost 4 bases at V and 5 bases at J; junction bases unmatched: 14. The CDR3 has 17 amino acids. Germline CDR1 reads SNHLY; CDR2 reads FYNNEI. The CDR3 reads CASSAGQVGLMHQPQHF. The CDR3 nucleotides are TGTGCCAGCAGTGCCGGACAGGTGGGGTTGATGCATCAGCCCCAGCATTTT.

CDR3 amino acids: CASSIGGTGMADTQYF. CDR3 nucleotides: TGTGCCAGTAGTATTGGCGGGACAGGGATGGCAGATACGCAGTATTTT. The chain is built from TRBV19 and TRBJ2-3; 9 bases align to TRBD1. The CDR3 has 16 residues. V was pared by 3 bases and J by 4 bases, with 8 bases of the junction left unmatched. CDR1 and CDR2 (germline): LNHDA, SQIVND (reference sequence).

This chain joins TRBV7-9 and TRBJ1-3; TRBD1 matches at 8 bases. Germline V gene sequence: CDR1 SEHNR, CDR2 FQNEAQ (reference sequence). Unmatched junction bases numbered 10, after V lost 3 bases and J lost 0 bases. The CDR3 runs to 18 residues. CDR3 residues: CASSFARGPLLSGNTIYF. DNA for the CDR3: TGTGCCAGCAGCTTCGCCAGGGGGCCGTTGCTCTCTGGAAACACCATATATTTT.

V gene TRBV9 combines with J gene TRBJ2-7; D not certain. The CDR3 extends over 14 amino acids. Germline CDR1 reads SGDLS; CDR2 reads YYNGEE. Deletions cut 4 bases from V and 0 bases from J, with 11 bases between. The CDR3 coding sequence is TGTGCCAGCAGCCTTACGGGTAGCTCCTACGAGCAGTACTTC. Residues: CASSLTGSSYEQYF.

This chain joins TRBV28 and TRBJ2-7; D call uncertain. The CDR3 runs 10 residues. Trimming stripped 10 bases from V and 4 bases from J, with 8 bases between. Per the germline V gene, CDR1 is MDHEN and CDR2 is SYDVKM. Written as DNA, the CDR3 is TGTGCCACCTATTATTACGAGCAGTACTTC. This gives the protein CATYYYEQYF.

The rearrangement uses TRBV7-9 and TRBJ1-2, with 7 bases lining up with TRBD1. CDR1 and CDR2 (germline): SEHNR, FQNEAQ (reference sequence). The trim removed 1 base at V and 5 bases at J, leaving 16 bases unmatched. The CDR3 sequence is 18 residues long. CDR3 residues: CASSLGSRGGGLMYGYTF. CDR3 sequence (DNA): TGTGCCAGCAGCTTAGGCAGCAGAGGGGGCGGCTTAATGTATGGCTACACCTTC.

The chain links TRBV10-3 to TRBJ2-5; TRBD1 matches 7 bases. Germline V CDR1 and CDR2: ENHRY, SYGVKD. CDR3 size: 14 residues. J lost 2 bases, V lost 7 bases, and 7 bases had no gene match. CDR3 amino acids: CAIKSQGDQETQYF. The CDR3 region has the DNA TGTGCCATCAAGAGTCAGGGGGATCAAGAGACCCAGTACTTC.

The chain joins TRBV15 to TRBJ2-3; 12 bases agree with TRBD2. Germline CDR1 LNHNV, CDR2 YYDKDF (reference sequence). V shed 2 bases and J 3 bases; nucleotides not matched to a gene: 3. The CDR3 runs 16 residues. The CDR3: CATSRLAGGLTDTQYF. For the CDR3, the DNA is TGTGCCACCAGCAGACTAGCGGGAGGGCTTACAGATACGCAGTATTTT.

The gene calls are TRBV28 and TRBJ2-7; 7 positions agree with TRBD2. The CDR3 loop spans 12 amino acids. CDR1 and CDR2 from the germline V gene are MDHEN and SYDVKM. The V gene end was trimmed by 5 bases and the J gene end by 6 bases; junction bases not matched to a gene: 4. CDR3 nucleotide sequence: TGTGCCAGCAGTCCCCCGGGGGGCGAGCAGTACTTC. This codes for CASSPPGGEQYF. Combining the CDR3 with reference TRBV28 and TRBJ2-7 gives the whole variable domain DVKVTQSSRYLVKRTGEKVFLECVQDMDHENMFWYRQDPGLGLRLIYFSYDVKMKEKGDIPEGYSVSREKKERFSLILESASTNQTSMYLCASSPPGGEQYFGPGTRLTVT.

The chain joins TRBV28 to TRBJ1-1; D unresolved. Germline CDR1 and CDR2: MDHEN and SYDVKM. CDR3 length: 12 amino acids. Deletions cut 10 bases from V and 3 bases from J, with 12 bases between. The CDR3 DNA is TGTGCCATCGAGAGTCAGGACACTGAAGCTTTCTTT. This codes for CAIESQDTEAFF.

The chain has TRBV29-1 and TRBJ2-1, with TRBD2 as a possible D gene (6 bases). In germline, CDR1 is SQVTM, CDR2 ANQGSEA. The CDR3 length is 14 residues. The V end lost 3 bases, the J end lost 0 bases, and 9 bases lay between the germline ends. Here the CDR3 DNA reads TGCAGCGTTGATCGACTAGACTCCTACAATGAGCAGTTCTTC. Its translation is CSVDRLDSYNEQFF.

The CDR3 here is CASSPETGLIYGYTF. CDR3 bases: TGTGCCAGCAGCCCCGAGACAGGGTTGATCTATGGCTACACCTTC. This chain connects TRBV9 to TRBJ1-2; 7 positions agree with TRBD1. With 4 bases clipped from V and 4 bases from J, the junction kept 10 bases outside the gene matches. The germline V gene has CDR1 SGDLS and CDR2 YYNGEE. This CDR3 contains 15 residues.

The rearrangement joins TRBV28 to TRBJ1-5; 8 bases match TRBD1. Germline trimming cut 6 bases from V and 6 bases from J; bases unmatched to any gene: 10. This CDR3 comprises 15 residues. The V gene's germline CDR1 is MDHEN and CDR2 SYDVKM. Here the CDR3 reads CASRSGQGRSQPQHF. The CDR3 region has the DNA TGTGCCAGCAGATCAGGACAGGGCCGGAGTCAGCCCCAGCATTTT.

Concerning this clone itself: Distinct nucleotide sequences in the sample also encode this CDR3. The chain employs TRBV5-1 and TRBJ1-1; D might be TRBD1 (6 bases). The CDR3 is made up of 14 amino acids. V was shortened by 0 bases and J by 5 bases, with 11 bases between the two germline ends. The germline gives CDR1 SGHRS, CDR2 YFSETQ. The CDR3 coding sequence is TGCGCCAGCAGCTTGGCCAGGGGACGGACTGAAGCTTTCTTT. Protein: CASSLARGRTEAFF.

The chain recombines TRBV9 with TRBJ2-5; 7 positions match TRBD2. V shed 4 bases and J 2 bases; nucleotides not matched to a gene: 5. Germline assignment: CDR1 SGDLS and CDR2 YYNGEE. The CDR3 has 14 amino acids. CDR3 sequence (DNA): TGTGCCAGCAGCCGCGGGGAGGGGCAAGAGACCCAGTACTTC. Its translation: CASSRGEGQETQYF.

The chain has TRBV4-1 and TRBJ2-1; 11 bases match TRBD2. The CDR3 contains 19 residues. Germline lookup yields CDR1 MGHRA and CDR2 YSYEKL. Trimming took 0 bases from V and 5 from J; bases not matched to a gene: 12. DNA of the CDR3: TGCGCCAGCAGCCAAGATCAAGGACTAGCGGGTACTCCTGACAATGAGCAGTTCTTC. This codes for CASSQDQGLAGTPDNEQFF.

The V call is TRBV7-2, the J call TRBJ2-7; D might be TRBD2 (6 bases). The germline V gene has CDR1 SGHTA and CDR2 FQGNSA. The V and J ends lost 5 bases and 5 bases respectively, with 19 bases between them. CDR3 length: 15 amino acids. The CDR3 DNA reads TGTGCCAGCAGCCTCGCGGTTAGCGGATGGAACGAGCAGTACTTC. It specifies CASSLAVSGWNEQYF. Looking up the rest from reference TRBV7-2 and TRBJ2-7 gives the full variable domain: GAGVSQSPSNKVTEKGKDVELRCDPISGHTALYWYRQSLGQGLEFLIYFQGNSAPDKSGLPSDRFSAERTGGSVSTLTIQRTQQEDSAVYLCASSLAVSGWNEQYFGPGTRLTVT.

The chain links TRBV10-3 to TRBJ1-3; the D gene is possibly TRBD1 (5 bases). Germline CDR1 reads ENHRY; CDR2 reads SYGVKD. This CDR3 region has 15 residues. The V gene lost 2 bases and the J gene lost 0 bases, with 8 bases spanning the gap. The CDR3 nucleotides read TGTGCCATCAGTGAGGGGGCCTTCTCTGGAAACACCATATATTTT. Amino acid sequence: CAISEGAFSGNTIYF.

The V and J genes are TRBV29-1 and TRBJ2-5, with D tentatively TRBD1 (6 bases). V lost 8 bases and J lost 5, with 15 bases in between. This CDR3 is built from 12 residues. The germline V gene has CDR1 SQVTM and CDR2 ANQGSEA. The CDR3 region has the DNA TGCAGCATAACACAGGGTCGGGAGACCCAGTACTTC. This codes for CSITQGRETQYF.

The chain joins TRBV5-1 to TRBJ2-1, with 14 bases identical to TRBD2. Germline CDR1 SGHRS, CDR2 YFSETQ. The CDR3 has 16 residues. J gave up 3 bases and V 4 bases, and 3 bases lay outside the gene matches. This chain's CDR3 is CASSPGTSGGYNEQFF. CDR3 bases: TGCGCCAGCAGCCCCGGGACTAGCGGGGGCTACAATGAGCAGTTCTTC.